This T cell receptor beta chain was recovered during a study of molecular identifiers for immune sequencing clone quantification (dated by TCRdb to between 2017 and 2018). For context, the study as a whole: For a replicate experiment, the RNA from either 20,000 or 100,000 naive CD8 T cells was divided into five aliquots, and four of those aliquots went on to sequencing. This methods study benchmarked molecular-identifier clustering-based TCR repertoire sequencing (MIDCIRS) and TCR RNA copy counting, using CD8 T cells to do so. What the research found in general, with its limitations: Clones above 20 RNA copies held over 98% of molecules in CMV-specific effector cells but under 1% in naive cells. Modeling gave roughly 2.9 recovered TCR RNA copies per cell versus approximately 10 by digital PCR, implying roughly 28% capture efficiency. When barcode sub-clustering was omitted, TCR diversity was inflated by chimeric consensus sequences, with chimeras reaching as high as 47%. Identical TCR molecules sharing a barcode could cause highly expanded clone sizes to be underestimated. A single cell's worth of spiked-in Jurkat TCR RNA was reported detectable even among about a million naive CD8 T cells. The naive libraries included spiked-in Jurkat TCR RNA (around 9 copies' worth), and this Jurkat TCR RNA is not part of the donor repertoire.

The sample holds a few counts of this clonotype. Its recognized antigen is unknown. The record has no base qualities; no much larger clone is one base away. Receptors were amplified or captured by PCR. Sequencing was performed on a NextSeq 500. Preparation of bulk TCR libraries followed a previously described approach, with the TCR primers listed in Table S5. The Qiagen AllPrep DNA/RNA kit was used to purify total RNA. Before any analysis, reads coming from multiple sequencing runs of the same library were combined into one pool. The original methods were these. Reads were retained only if the reads had an exact TCR constant sequence, and the retained reads were trimmed to 150 nt and grouped according to their 12-nt molecular barcodes. Within each barcode group, reads were sub-clustered at a 15% Levenshtein threshold, and quality-weighted consensus sequences were built per RNA molecule. Non-functional sequences were discarded, and so were lower-count sequences lying one edit away from another sequence. Based on fitting two negative binomial distributions, any barcode sub-cluster with under 20% of the maximum read count was discarded. The raw public reads went through TCRdb reprocessing: fastp at Q25, MiXCR clone calling, in-frame beta chains kept. When rows share a CDR3 protein, they turn into one entry using the most common DNA and genes. The V and J calls shown here were made by TCRdb, not taken from the authors' results. Within this sample are tens of thousands of distinct CDR3 sequences, with about a third of them counted one time only. About 3.8% of the sample is held by the ten biggest clonotypes.

Libraries of naive CD8 T cells were generated from roughly 21,000 to 960,000 sorted cells, with 10%, 30% or 50% of the purified RNA used. Naive CD8 T cells, defined as CD8+CD4-CCR7+CD45RA+, were FACS-sorted into RLT Plus buffer on a BD FACSAria II. To test detection sensitivity, Jurkat RNA equivalent to approximately ten TCR copies was spiked into samples of roughly 20,000-1,000,000 naive CD8 T cells. Enrichment of CD8 T cells was performed with RosetteSep CD8+ T Cell Enrichment Cocktail and Ficoll-Paque, after which ACK red cell lysis was carried out. Per the germline V gene, SGHRS is the CDR1 and YFSETQ is the CDR2. Relative to germline, V is 6 bases shorter and J is 0 bases shorter, with 12 bases between their ends. The CDR3, from cysteine to phenylalanine, totals 15 residues. Only the CDR3 part of the read is kept: 45 bases, read in frame from the first base.

The sequence joins TRBV5-1 to TRBJ2-2; TRBD1 is possibly the D segment (6 matching bases). The sequencing input was naive CD8+ T cells from blood, with Jurkat cell RNA spiked in. The label giving this sample's cell subset or site can be read as: FACS-sorted CD8+CD4-CCR7+CD45RA+ naive T cells. The TCR sequence derives from a human donor in good health. Some libraries in this study had Jurkat cell RNA spiked in. The nucleotides are TGCGCCAGCACTTTGGACAGTCCGAACACCGGGGAGCTGTTTTTT. Its translation reads: CASTLDSPNTGELFF.